This T cell receptor (beta chain) is drawn from a study of blood T cell repertoires in COVID-19. The overall study: The origin of the acute and convalescent COVID-19 samples was the United States, Italy and Spain.

Assay: immunoSEQ multiplex PCR; the TCRdb copy retains only in-frame clones and omits some. The sample shows around 70,000 clones, approximately 90% of them seen only once. This receptor was identified in a woman aged 60-75 years with active COVID-19. The sample comprised peripheral blood.

This CDR3 is CASSPIAGGRAVDEQFF. CDR3 sequence (DNA): TGTGCCAGCAGTCCTATTGCAGGCGGGAGGGCCGTCGATGAGCAGTTCTTC. The rearrangement uses TRBV2 and TRBJ2-1, with 9 bases aligning to TRBD2. The length of the CDR3 is 17 residues. Losses at the gene ends were 5 bases for V and 8 bases for J; bases not matched to a gene: 16. Germline CDR1 SNHLY, CDR2 FYNNEI.